This is a list of T cell receptor beta chains from one sample in a study of blood T cell repertoires in COVID-19. The assay was immunoSEQ multiplex PCR, and TCRdb's table has in-frame clones only and misses some. The data hold about 480,000 clones, with more than 75% observed a single time. Specimen: PBMCs or T cells enriched from blood (not recorded which). The source is a woman aged 35 to 49 who had recovered from COVID-19. Both conserved end residues are part of each CDR3. D genes are given only for firm matches. Clone size is shown for a subset of rows, as once, few, many or a class of expanded clone.

TRBV5-1	TRBJ2-5	TRBD2	NA	TGCGCCAGCAGCTGGACTAGCGGGGAGACCCAGTACTTC	CASSWTSGETQYF
TRBV6-5	TRBJ1-1	NA	NA	TGTGCCAGCAGTTACAAGTGGGGGGGGGCCACTGAAGCTTTCTTT	CASSYKWGGATEAFF
TRBV30	TRBJ2-7	TRBD2	NA	TGTGCCGTCGGTGGGAGCGGGAGGCTCCTCTACGAGCAGTACTTC	CAVGGSGRLLYEQYF
TRBV5-1	TRBJ1-1	TRBD1	NA	TGCGCCAGCAGCTACACAGGGGGCGACACTGAAGCTTTCTTT	CASSYTGGDTEAFF
TRBV10-3	TRBJ2-3	TRBD2	NA	TGTGCCATCAGTGGCGGGCGGGAGTGGAATACGCAGTATTTT	CAISGGREWNTQYF
TRBV5-1	TRBJ1-2	NA	NA	TGCGCCAGCAGCTTGGACGGGGGTGGCTTTGGCTACACCTTC	CASSLDGGGFGYTF
TRBV19	TRBJ2-6	TRBD1	NA	TGTGCCAGTAGCAAGGACAGGTTTCCCTCTGGGGCCAACGTCCTGACTTTC	CASSKDRFPSGANVLTF
TRBV24-1	TRBJ2-1	NA	NA	TGTGCCACCAGTGATACAGGGAAATCCTACAATGAGCAGTTCTTC	CATSDTGKSYNEQFF
TRBV18	TRBJ2-1	NA	NA	TGTGCCAGCTCACACAGTAGTAGCTCCTACAATGAGCAGTTCTTC	CASSHSSSSYNEQFF
TRBV7-8	TRBJ1-1	TRBD1	NA	TGTGCCAGCAGCTTAGTCGACAGGGGGGGGACTGAAGCTTTCTTT	CASSLVDRGGTEAFF
TRBV20-1	TRBJ1-2	TRBD1	NA	TGCAGTGCTAGTGCTAAAGGGGGCTTTGGCTACACCTTC	CSASAKGGFGYTF
TRBV2	TRBJ2-7	TRBD1	NA	TGTGCCAGTGAATCCGGGACAGGGCGCTCCTACGAGCAGTACTTC	CASESGTGRSYEQYF
TRBV11-2	TRBJ1-1	NA	NA	TGTGCCAGCAGCTTGGAACCGGGGGGGAACACTGAAGCTTTCTTT	CASSLEPGGNTEAFF
TRBV5-6	TRBJ2-1	TRBD2	NA	TGTGCCAGCAGCTTGTCCACTAGCGGCTACAATGAGCAGTTCTTC	CASSLSTSGYNEQFF
TRBV13	TRBJ2-6	NA	NA	TGTGCCAGCAGCTTACTGTCTGGGGCCAACGTCCTGACTTTC	CASSLLSGANVLTF
TRBV7-2	TRBJ1-6	NA	NA	TGTGCCACCAGGGCAGGTCCAAATTCACCCCTCCACTTT	CATRAGPNSPLHF
TRBV19	TRBJ1-6	NA	NA	TGTGCCAGTAGTATGAGCTCCTATAATTCACCCCTCCACTTT	CASSMSSYNSPLHF
TRBV7-2	TRBJ1-1	TRBD1	NA	TGTGCCAGCAGCCCAACCTCAGGGGGGAGAACTGAAGCTTTCTTT	CASSPTSGGRTEAFF
TRBV6-4	TRBJ2-1	NA	NA	TGTGCCAGCAGCCGTAATGGGGGCACCGCCAATGAGCAGTTCTTC	CASSRNGGTANEQFF
TRBV7-8	TRBJ2-7	TRBD1	NA	TGTGCCAGCAGCTCCGACGGGACAGGGAACTTAGAGCAGTACTTC	CASSSDGTGNLEQYF
TRBV27	TRBJ2-7	TRBD1	NA	TGTGCCAGCAGTCCGTGGACAGGTTCCTACGAGCAGTACTTC	CASSPWTGSYEQYF
TRBV5-1	TRBJ2-5	NA	NA	TGCGCCAGCAGCCCGGGGAGTACCCAAGAGACCCAGTACTTC	CASSPGSTQETQYF
TRBV6-5	TRBJ1-5	NA	NA	TGTGCCAGCATCGACGACAGGCTGGTCCAGCATTTT	CASIDDRLVQHF
TRBV27	TRBJ2-4	NA	NA	TGTGCCAGCAGGGACAGATTAGCCAAAAACATTCAGTACTTC	CASRDRLAKNIQYF
TRBV29-1	TRBJ1-2	TRBD1	NA	TGCAGCGTACAAGACAGGGAAAGTGGCTACACCTTC	CSVQDRESGYTF
TRBV5-1	TRBJ1-2	TRBD1	NA	TGCGCCAGCAGCTGGGACAGGGGCCCATGGGGCTACACCTTC	CASSWDRGPWGYTF
TRBV4-3	TRBJ1-4	NA	NA	TGCGCCAGCAGCCAAGCGAAGGGGTCCACTAATGAAAAACTGTTTTTT	CASSQAKGSTNEKLFF
TRBV4-3	TRBJ2-6	NA	NA	TGCGCCAGCAGCGGCCGGAGGGACTCTGGGGCCAACGTCCTGACTTTC	CASSGRRDSGANVLTF
TRBV18	TRBJ1-1	TRBD1	NA	TGTGCCAGCTCGCCGACAGGGATTGAGGCTTTCTTT	CASSPTGIEAFF
TRBV3-1/TRBV3-2	TRBJ2-2	NA	NA	TGTGCCAGCAGCCAAGTAGGGGGTACGAACACCGGGGAGCTGTTTTTT	CASSQVGGTNTGELFF
TRBV25-1	TRBJ1-2	NA	few	TGTGCCAGCAGTGAAATGGGAGGCTATGGCTACACCTTC	CASSEMGGYGYTF
TRBV30	TRBJ2-1	NA	NA	TGTGCCTGGAGTGAATTCGGGGGGCCTGTGTCCTACAATGAGCAGTTCTTC	CAWSEFGGPVSYNEQFF
TRBV6-2/TRBV6-3	TRBJ1-2	TRBD1	NA	TGTGCCAGCAGTTACTCGGCCGACAGGGGGGACTATGGCTACACCTTC	CASSYSADRGDYGYTF
TRBV6-5	TRBJ1-6	NA	NA	TGTGCCAGCAGCCTGGGAGGGCAGTTGGATTCACCCCTCCACTTT	CASSLGGQLDSPLHF
TRBV4-1	TRBJ1-4	NA	NA	TGCGCCAGCAGCCAAGTAGGGGGAAACGAAAAACTGTTTTTT	CASSQVGGNEKLFF
TRBV6-4	TRBJ2-2	NA	NA	TGTGCCAGCAGTGTCGGAGGAATCGCCGGGGAGCTGTTTTTT	CASSVGGIAGELFF
TRBV27	TRBJ2-4	NA	NA	TGTGCCAGCAGAGGGGGGCGGGAGTGGGCCAAAAACATTCAGTACTTC	CASRGGREWAKNIQYF
TRBV5-1	TRBJ2-7	NA	NA	TGCGCCAGCAGCTTGGTAGAGGGCGTGTACGAGCAGTACTTC	CASSLVEGVYEQYF
TRBV10-3	TRBJ2-2	TRBD1	once	TGTGCCATCAGTAGTCAAGCACAGGGGGCAGGGCGTAGCAACACCGGGGAGCTGTTTTTT	CAISSQAQGAGRSNTGELFF
TRBV4-3	TRBJ1-1	NA	NA	TGCGCCAGCAGCCAAGAAGTGGATAGGGGGATAATGGGAAACACTGAAGCTTTCTTT	CASSQEVDRGIMGNTEAFF
TRBV18	TRBJ2-1	TRBD2	NA	TGTGCCAGCTCACTAGGGACTAGCGAATACAATGAGCAGTTCTTC	CASSLGTSEYNEQFF
TRBV30	TRBJ2-2	TRBD2	NA	TGTGCTGGACACCTAGCGGGGGTTTTGAACACCGGGGAGCTGTTTTTT	CAGHLAGVLNTGELFF